The next 2 T cell receptor beta chains were all read from a single sample in a study of blood T cells in healthy people across ages. With a J-beta primer mix and a sample-barcoded 5' primer, a second PCR ran roughly 6 to 11 cycles. TCRdb processed the 5' RACE reads anew with MiXCR; each CDR3 protein has one entry. The sample has about 970,000 distinct CDR3 sequences; 51% are singletons. Sequenced input: blood. The origin of the receptors is an older woman in good health.

This sequence joins TRBV30 and TRBJ2-3, with 7 nucleotides matching TRBD1. The V segment lost 4 bases and the J segment 1 base; nucleotides outside the gene matches: 8. The CDR3 runs to 15 residues. The germline gives CDR1 GTSNPN, CDR2 SVGIG (reference sequence). The CDR3 region is CAWNGAQGGTDTQYF. The DNA for the CDR3 is TGTGCCTGGAACGGAGCGCAGGGGGGCACAGATACGCAGTATTTT.

This clonotype was observed a handful of times. CDR3: CSVDEGGSVNEKLFF. The CDR3 nucleotides are TGCAGCGTTGACGAAGGGGGTAGTGTCAATGAAAAACTGTTTTTT. The gene calls are TRBV29-1 and TRBJ1-4; tentatively, D is TRBD1 (6 bases). This CDR3 has 15 residues. Germline assignment: CDR1 SQVTM and CDR2 ANQGSEA. Trimming removed 3 bases at V and 5 bases at J, with 16 bases between.